One sample yielded the 27 T cell receptor beta chains listed below, sequenced in a study of T cells expressing NK-cell markers. Reanalyzing the 5' RACE reads, TCRdb keeps one entry per CDR3 protein, without DNA. The sample table sets out about 410,000 distinct CDR3 sequences. Sequencing was carried out using blood T cells: a sorted CD56 or NKG2C T cell subset, CD4+ or CD8+ T cells, or bulk PBMC T cells (not recorded which). The source of these receptors is a woman aged 45 to 65 in good health.

This chain links TRBV5-1 with TRBJ2-7; TCRdb indicates TRBD2, and absent DNA this call remains unverified. The germline gives CDR1 SGHRS, CDR2 YFSETQ. This CDR3 comprises 14 residues. The CDR3 loop is CASSLAGLGDEQYF.

The chain employs TRBV20-1 and TRBJ2-3; TCRdb selects TRBD2, and the lack of DNA leaves this call unchecked. This CDR3 has 18 amino acids. CDR1 is DFQATT, CDR2 SNEGSKA, per germline (reference sequence). CDR3 residues: CSASTRLAGGPSTDTQYF.

The chain recombines TRBV12-3 or TRBV12-4 with TRBJ2-2. This CDR3 has 14 residues. The CDR3 protein is CASSATRITGELFF.

V is TRBV7-9 and J is TRBJ2-1. The CDR3 is made up of 14 amino acids. Germline V gene sequence: CDR1 SEHNR, CDR2 FQNEAQ (reference sequence). Here the CDR3 reads CASSLELRFDEQFF.

The gene calls are TRBV6-5 and TRBJ2-1; without DNA, the TCRdb call of TRBD2 cannot be checked. This CDR3 has 16 amino acids. CDR1 MNHEY and CDR2 SVGAGI come from the germline V gene. This chain's CDR3 is CASREAGLSSYNEQFF.

The chain is built from TRBV12-3 or TRBV12-4 and TRBJ1-3. There are 14 residues in the CDR3. This CDR3 is CASRIASSGNTIYF.

The chain is built from TRBV7-2 and TRBJ2-2; the D gene TCRdb calls, TRBD1, cannot be checked with no DNA. The CDR3 is 16 amino acids. Germline V gene lookup returns CDR1 SGHTA and CDR2 FQGNSA. The CDR3 protein is CASSPSTGTGSGELFF. The full variable domain, with the rest looked up from reference TRBV7-2 and TRBJ2-2, is GAGVSQSPSNKVTEKGKDVELRCDPISGHTALYWYRQSLGQGLEFLIYFQGNSAPDKSGLPSDRFSAERTGGSVSTLTIQRTQQEDSAVYLCASSPSTGTGSGELFFGEGSRLTVL.

The rearrangement joins TRBV5-6 to TRBJ2-3. In germline, CDR1 is SGHDT, CDR2 YYEEEE. The CDR3 loop spans 14 amino acids. CDR3: CASRGSGETDTQYF.

This chain connects TRBV4-1 to TRBJ1-1. The germline CDR1 and CDR2 sequences are MGHRA and YSYEKL. The CDR3 extends over 13 amino acids. The CDR3: CASSQLGFGEAFF.

The chain recombines TRBV12-3 or TRBV12-4 with TRBJ2-3; the D gene TCRdb calls, TRBD2, cannot be checked with no DNA. This CDR3 comprises 13 residues. CDR3 residues: CASSPSGGDTQYF.

The chain combines TRBV15 with TRBJ2-3; there is no DNA to check the TCRdb D call of TRBD1. Germline CDR1 LNHNV, CDR2 YYDKDF (reference sequence). CDR3 length equals 15 residues. The CDR3 is CATSRVPPATDTQYF. The full variable domain, rest sourced from reference TRBV15 and TRBJ2-3, is DAMVIQNPRYQVTQFGKPVTLSCSQTLNHNVMYWYQQKSSQAPKLLFHYYDKDFNNEADTPDNFQSRRPNTSFCFLDIRSPGLGDTAMYLCATSRVPPATDTQYFGPGTRLTVL.

The gene calls are TRBV12-5 and TRBJ2-7; TCRdb designates TRBD1, a call that cannot be tested without DNA. CDR3 size: 16 residues. From germline, CDR1 is LGHNT and CDR2 FRNRAP. CDR3 in amino acids: CASAPPMFSGAYEQYF.

The CDR3 loop is CSVVTSGSGADTQYF. The chain employs TRBV29-1 and TRBJ2-3; the D gene TCRdb calls, TRBD2, cannot be checked with no DNA. CDR1 and CDR2 from the germline V gene are SQVTM and ANQGSEA. The CDR3 is made up of 15 amino acids.

The V gene is TRBV29-1, the J gene TRBJ2-7; TCRdb's D call of TRBD1 is untestable without DNA. Germline V gene sequence: CDR1 SQVTM, CDR2 ANQGSEA. This CDR3 is 14 amino acids long. CDR3: CSVVWTGLGYEQYF.

The CDR3 sequence is CASSIDQGRDEQFF. This chain connects TRBV19 to TRBJ2-1; with no DNA, the TCRdb D assignment of TRBD2 cannot be verified. The germline CDR1 and CDR2 sequences are LNHDA and SQIVND (reference sequence). The CDR3 has 14 amino acids.

The chain uses TRBV2 and TRBJ1-3; TCRdb designates TRBD1, a call that cannot be tested without DNA. The germline CDR1 and CDR2 sequences are SNHLY and FYNNEI. The CDR3 runs 17 residues. CDR3 sequence reads: CASRDPRQLSSGNTIYF.

V and J are TRBV19 and TRBJ1-5. The CDR3 is 14 residues long. Per the germline V gene, CDR1 is LNHDA and CDR2 is SQIVND (reference sequence). CDR3: CASRTTYSNQPQHF.

The V and J genes are TRBV5-1 and TRBJ2-1; TCRdb's D call of TRBD2 is untestable without DNA. This CDR3 has 13 residues. Germline loops: CDR1 SGHRS, CDR2 YFSETQ. This CDR3 is CASSQWERNEQFF.

J is TRBJ2-3 and V is TRBV25-1; as DNA is missing, the TRBD1 call by TCRdb cannot be tested. The CDR3 contains 18 residues. Germline values: CDR1 MGHDK, CDR2 SYGVNS. CDR3 amino acids: CASSVSDGILPSTDTQYF.

This sequence joins TRBV7-6 and TRBJ1-1; TCRdb calls TRBD1, which cannot be checked without DNA. The CDR3 sequence is 12 residues long. Germline V gene data show CDR1 as SGHVS and CDR2 as FNYEAQ. CDR3 amino acids: CASSRDGTEAFF.

The rearrangement links TRBV6-5 to TRBJ2-5; TCRdb calls TRBD2, which cannot be checked without DNA. Germline CDR1 reads MNHEY; CDR2 reads SVGAGI. The CDR3 sequence is 13 residues long. CDR3 in amino acids: CASSYFLEGTQYF.

The V gene is TRBV11-2, the J gene TRBJ2-2. This CDR3 region has 14 residues. CDR1 is SGHAT, CDR2 FQNNGV, per germline. The CDR3 loop reads CASSLEFTTGELFF.

The V and J genes are TRBV6-5 and TRBJ2-1; the D gene TCRdb calls, TRBD2, cannot be checked with no DNA. The CDR3 has 16 amino acids. From germline, CDR1 is MNHEY and CDR2 SVGAGI. The CDR3 spells CASSLIAGTSDNEQFF.

The CDR3 sequence: CSARSGQRPWPDTQYF. This sequence joins TRBV20-1 and TRBJ2-3; TCRdb reports TRBD1, a call that lacks DNA to check it against. The length of the CDR3 is 16 residues. Germline values: CDR1 DFQATT, CDR2 SNEGSKA (reference sequence).

This chain uses TRBV12-3 or TRBV12-4 with TRBJ2-1. This CDR3 comprises 12 residues. The chain's CDR3 is CASSPWDNEQFF.

The chain joins TRBV4-1 to TRBJ2-1; there is no DNA to check the TCRdb D call of TRBD1. The CDR3 covers 16 residues. Germline lookup yields CDR1 MGHRA and CDR2 YSYEKL. This CDR3 is CASSQEVRERSNEQFF.

The chain is built from TRBV28 and TRBJ1-2; TCRdb designates TRBD1, a call that cannot be tested without DNA. This CDR3 is built from 14 residues. Germline CDR1 MDHEN, CDR2 SYDVKM. The CDR3 is CAIQSGQGNYGYTF.